These T cell receptor beta chains were read from a single sample in a study of shared clonotypes between healthy human individuals. Data came from immunoSEQ multiplex PCR; TCRdb stores just in-frame clones and leaves some out. The sample lists some 2.1 million clones, 80% to 95% occurring once. Sequencing used naive CD8+ T cells from PBMCs. The receptor set was obtained from a man younger than 35 in good health. Some clones in this sample may be carry-over from other donors' samples. Each CDR3 is given with its conserved first and last residue. D genes are given only for firm matches. Size values are once, few and many counts, or a class for expanded clones, and some rows have none.

length,J,D,size,V,CDR3,DNA
16,TRBJ2-5,TRBD1,NA,TRBV7-8,CASSLQTGGAGETQYF,TGTGCCAGCAGCTTGCAGACAGGGGGCGCGGGAGAGACCCAGTACTTC
13,TRBJ2-7,NA,NA,TRBV4-3,CASSLGKAYEQYF,TGCGCCAGCAGCTTGGGCAAGGCCTACGAGCAGTACTTC
15,TRBJ2-1,NA,NA,TRBV13,CASRLYGGMWDEQFF,TGTGCCAGCAGACTTTATGGCGGGATGTGGGATGAGCAGTTCTTC
15,TRBJ2-1,NA,NA,TRBV27,CASSQDSARYNEQFF,TGTGCCAGCAGTCAAGACAGCGCTCGATACAATGAGCAGTTCTTC
16,TRBJ2-7,NA,NA,TRBV11-2,CASNQELSLSSYEQYF,TGTGCCAGCAACCAAGAGCTCTCATTAAGCTCCTACGAGCAGTACTTC
16,TRBJ2-1,TRBD2,once,TRBV15,CATSEWASGRGNEQFF,TGTGCCACCAGCGAGTGGGCTAGCGGGAGGGGTAATGAGCAGTTCTTC
16,TRBJ2-1,TRBD2,once,TRBV6-6,CASSYPGLAGVDEQFF,TGTGCCAGCAGTTACCCCGGACTAGCGGGAGTTGACGAGCAGTTCTTC
19,TRBJ2-1,TRBD2,once,TRBV28,CASSPRREGGSRVYNEQFF,TGTGCCAGCAGCCCCAGGCGGGAGGGCGGGTCGAGAGTCTACAATGAGCAGTTCTTC
15,TRBJ1-1,NA,NA,TRBV5-6,CASTIYTEMNTEAFF,TGTGCCAGCACCATATACACGGAAATGAACACTGAAGCTTTCTTT
14,TRBJ1-2,NA,NA,TRBV7-8,CASSPLGGGYGYTF,TGTGCCAGCAGCCCCCTAGGGGGTGGGTATGGCTACACCTTC
16,TRBJ2-3,NA,NA,TRBV5-1,CASSWISDSYTDTQYF,TGCGCCAGCAGCTGGATCTCGGACAGTTACACAGATACGCAGTATTTT
13,TRBJ2-1,TRBD2,NA,TRBV29-1,CSAGLAGDNEQFF,TGCAGCGCTGGACTAGCGGGAGATAATGAGCAGTTCTTC
15,TRBJ2-5,TRBD2,NA,TRBV7-8,CASIVGLAGGETQYF,TGTGCCAGCATCGTCGGACTAGCGGGAGGGGAGACCCAGTACTTC
16,TRBJ2-5,NA,NA,TRBV2,CASRDQRTQHVETQYF,TGTGCCAGCAGGGATCAACGGACTCAACACGTAGAGACCCAGTACTTC
16,TRBJ2-2,NA,NA,TRBV9,CASSVTVLRDTGELFF,TGTGCCAGCAGCGTAACCGTCCTTAGAGACACCGGGGAGCTGTTTTTT
16,TRBJ2-1,TRBD2,NA,TRBV7-9,CASSLDWEGDTNEQFF,TGTGCCAGCAGCTTAGATTGGGAGGGCGATACTAATGAGCAGTTCTTC
16,TRBJ2-3,NA,NA,TRBV6-5,CASSSRGRYGTDTQYF,TGTGCCAGCAGTTCTCGGGGGCGATATGGCACAGATACGCAGTATTTT
14,TRBJ2-5,NA,NA,TRBV27,CASCPQGLQETQYF,TGTGCCAGCTGTCCTCAAGGACTTCAAGAGACCCAGTACTTC
16,TRBJ2-7,TRBD2,NA,TRBV28,CASSTRLAGTLDEQYF,TGTGCCAGCAGTACCCGTTTAGCGGGGACCCTAGACGAGCAGTACTTC
16,TRBJ2-1,NA,NA,TRBV9,CASSFEGGGPYNEQFF,TGTGCCAGCAGTTTCGAAGGGGGAGGGCCGTACAATGAGCAGTTCTTC
13,TRBJ2-3,NA,NA,TRBV7-3,CASSGMRTDTQYF,TGTGCCAGCAGCGGGATGCGCACAGATACGCAGTATTTT
15,TRBJ2-7,TRBD2,NA,TRBV15,CATSRGGDRAGEQYF,TGTGCCACCAGCAGAGGTGGAGACAGAGCGGGAGAGCAGTACTTC
12,TRBJ1-1,NA,once,TRBV5-1,CASNVGNTEAFF,TGCGCCAGCAACGTGGGGAACACTGAAGCTTTCTTT
14,TRBJ1-5,NA,NA,TRBV15,CATSSGNSNQPQHF,TGTGCCACCAGCTCAGGGAATAGCAATCAGCCCCAGCATTTT
14,TRBJ1-2,NA,NA,TRBV27,CASSRQALYYGYTF,TGTGCCAGCAGTCGACAGGCCCTATACTATGGCTACACCTTC
14,TRBJ2-7,NA,NA,TRBV27,CASSFGTQSYEQYF,TGTGCCAGCAGTTTCGGGACGCAATCCTACGAGCAGTACTTC
16,TRBJ2-3,NA,NA,TRBV19,CASSIDGGRPTDTQYF,TGTGCCAGTAGTATAGATGGAGGCCGCCCCACAGATACGCAGTATTTT
13,TRBJ1-1,NA,NA,TRBV11-2,CASSPIPNTEAFF,TGTGCCAGCAGCCCCATACCGAACACTGAAGCTTTCTTT
13,TRBJ1-1,NA,NA,TRBV7-6,CASSLDRTAEAFF,TGTGCCAGCAGCTTAGATAGGACAGCTGAAGCTTTCTTT
16,TRBJ2-6,NA,once,TRBV9,CASSEDVRSGANVLTF,TGTGCCAGCAGCGAGGACGTCCGCTCTGGGGCCAACGTCCTGACTTTC
13,TRBJ2-7,NA,NA,TRBV6-1,CASSGTTPYEQYF,TGTGCCAGCAGTGGCACCACCCCCTACGAGCAGTACTTC
16,TRBJ2-1,NA,NA,TRBV5-4,CASSVDGPSSYNEQFF,TGTGCCAGCAGCGTAGACGGACCGAGCTCCTACAATGAGCAGTTCTTC
15,TRBJ2-1,NA,NA,TRBV19,CASSIVRGPYNEQFF,TGTGCCAGTAGTATCGTAAGGGGCCCCTACAATGAGCAGTTCTTC
20,TRBJ2-2,NA,few,TRBV2,CASSDILWTDSSLLTGELFF,TGTGCCAGCAGTGATATCTTATGGACGGATTCTAGTTTGCTCACCGGGGAGCTGTTTTTT
16,TRBJ2-7,TRBD2,NA,TRBV4-1,CASSQDGGRASYEQYF,TGCGCCAGCAGCCAAGATGGCGGGAGGGCCTCGTACGAGCAGTACTTC
15,TRBJ1-5,NA,NA,TRBV27,CASSELGGGFQPQHF,TGTGCCAGCAGTGAACTGGGCGGGGGTTTCCAGCCCCAGCATTTT
17,TRBJ1-4,TRBD1,NA,TRBV7-9,CASSTPTGGLTNEKLFF,TGTGCCAGCAGCACCCCGACAGGGGGCTTGACTAATGAAAAACTGTTTTTT
14,TRBJ2-2,NA,NA,TRBV27,CASRELRDTGELFF,TGTGCCAGCAGGGAATTGCGGGACACCGGGGAGCTGTTTTTT
15,TRBJ2-3,TRBD2,NA,TRBV29-1,CSVETSGRATDTQYF,TGCAGCGTTGAGACTAGCGGGAGGGCGACAGATACGCAGTATTTT
14,TRBJ1-2,NA,once,TRBV2,CASSVGGAFYGYTF,TGTGCCAGCAGTGTTGGGGGGGCATTCTATGGCTACACCTTC
15,TRBJ1-1,NA,NA,TRBV6-1,CASSEFTGWNTEAFF,TGTGCCAGCAGTGAATTTACGGGCTGGAACACTGAAGCTTTCTTT
14,TRBJ2-1,NA,NA,TRBV27,CASSQAGLYNEQFF,TGTGCCAGCAGTCAAGCGGGTCTGTACAATGAGCAGTTCTTC
14,TRBJ1-1,NA,NA,TRBV6-1,CASSVWARNTEAFF,TGTGCCAGCAGTGTCTGGGCGAGGAACACTGAAGCTTTCTTT
14,TRBJ2-7,NA,NA,TRBV30,CAWSVGLSKIEQYF,TGTGCCTGGAGTGTAGGGCTTTCAAAGATTGAGCAGTACTTC
14,TRBJ1-2,NA,NA,TRBV11-3,CASSLVTAYYGYTF,TGTGCCAGCAGCTTAGTTACAGCCTACTATGGCTACACCTTC
17,TRBJ2-3,TRBD2,NA,TRBV5-6,CASSLAGLAGGPDTQYF,TGTGCCAGCAGCTTGGCCGGACTAGCGGGAGGACCAGATACGCAGTATTTT
16,TRBJ2-1,TRBD2,NA,TRBV10-1,CASSRLGTSTYNEQFF,TGCGCCAGCAGTCGCCTCGGGACTAGCACCTACAATGAGCAGTTCTTC
12,TRBJ2-7,NA,NA,TRBV28,CASSLQVYEQYF,TGTGCCAGCAGTTTACAGGTCTACGAGCAGTACTTC
14,TRBJ2-4,NA,NA,TRBV7-9,CASSLGVSKNIQYF,TGTGCCAGCAGCTTAGGGGTGTCCAAAAACATTCAGTACTTC
16,TRBJ2-2,NA,NA,TRBV19,CASSMRLGDPTGELFF,TGTGCCAGTAGTATGAGGTTGGGGGACCCCACCGGGGAGCTGTTTTTT
19,TRBJ2-1,TRBD1,once,TRBV15,CATAPDRGRLEPSYNEQFF,TGTGCCACGGCCCCGGACAGGGGGCGCCTCGAGCCCTCCTACAATGAGCAGTTCTTC
14,TRBJ2-2,NA,NA,TRBV6-4,CASSDSRGTGELFF,TGTGCCAGCAGTGACTCTAGAGGGACCGGGGAGCTGTTTTTT
13,TRBJ1-1,TRBD1,NA,TRBV5-8,CASSLGTGGEAFF,TGTGCCAGCAGCTTGGGGACAGGGGGAGAAGCTTTCTTT
12,TRBJ2-7,NA,NA,TRBV29-1,CSAGPSPYEQYF,TGCAGCGCGGGCCCCTCTCCCTACGAGCAGTACTTC
16,TRBJ2-7,TRBD2,NA,TRBV4-2,CASSQEAGGLSYEQYF,TGTGCCAGCAGCCAAGAAGCGGGAGGCCTCTCCTACGAGCAGTACTTC
15,TRBJ1-4,NA,NA,TRBV4-1,CASSQGAGGDEKLFF,TGCGCCAGCAGCCAAGGCGCGGGCGGGGACGAAAAACTGTTTTTT
16,TRBJ2-2,TRBD1,NA,TRBV5-1,CASSSARTGSTGELFF,TGCGCCAGCAGCTCCGCGCGGACAGGGTCCACCGGGGAGCTGTTTTTT
12,TRBJ2-7,TRBD1,NA,TRBV29-1,CSGGQGAYEQYF,TGCAGCGGTGGACAGGGGGCCTACGAGCAGTACTTC
16,TRBJ2-7,TRBD1,NA,TRBV27,CASSFSHSGGLYEQYF,TGTGCCAGCAGTTTTTCCCATTCAGGGGGCCTCTACGAGCAGTACTTC
12,TRBJ1-2,NA,NA,TRBV19,CASSAWIHGYTF,TGTGCCAGTAGCGCATGGATCCATGGCTACACCTTC